One sample yielded the 30 T cell receptor beta chains listed below, sequenced in a study of siplizumab effects on memory and regulatory T cells. Assay used: immunoSEQ multiplex PCR; TCRdb lists only in-frame clones, some missing. Of some 100,000 clones in the sample, under 95% were seen once. The sequenced sample consisted of CD8+ T cells sorted from blood. These receptors originate from a human donor in good health.

This chain uses TRBV7-2 with TRBJ1-2; D call uncertain. The ends were cut back, 3 bases at V and 0 bases at J, with 5 bases in the middle. The germline CDR1 and CDR2 sequences are SGHTA and FQGNSA. The CDR3 runs 13 residues. Written as DNA, the CDR3 is TGTGCCAGCAGCTTCGGGACTAACTATGGCTACACCTTC. This gives the protein CASSFGTNYGYTF.

This chain links TRBV4-1 with TRBJ2-3; no clear D. CDR1 is MGHRA and CDR2 is YSYEKL in the germline V gene. The CDR3 sequence is 14 residues long. V gave up 0 bases and J gave up 1 base, with 5 bases separating them. The CDR3 DNA is TGCGCCAGCAGCCAAGAATTAGGCACAGATACGCAGTATTTT. It translates to CASSQELGTDTQYF.

The rearrangement uses TRBV4-1 and TRBJ1-1; D uncertain. The CDR3 has 15 residues. V was cut by 0 bases and J by 4 bases, with 12 bases left in between. In germline, CDR1 is MGHRA, CDR2 YSYEKL. The CDR3 sequence: CASSQEGRRSTEAFF. The CDR3 nucleotides read TGCGCCAGCAGCCAAGAAGGACGAAGGAGCACTGAAGCTTTCTTT.

About this clone: Other nucleotide sequences from this sample produce the same CDR3. The chain links TRBV27 to TRBJ2-1; 11 nucleotides line up with TRBD2. V was pared by 5 bases and J by 1 base, with 1 base of the junction left unmatched. The CDR3 is made up of 15 amino acids. Per the germline V gene, CDR1 is MNHEY and CDR2 is SMNVEV (reference sequence). This CDR3 is CASSLAGGSYNEQFF. The CDR3 coding sequence is TGTGCCAGCAGTCTAGCGGGAGGTTCCTACAATGAGCAGTTCTTC.

The gene calls are TRBV10-3 and TRBJ2-1; D is perhaps TRBD1 (5 bases). CDR1 is ENHRY, CDR2 SYGVKD, per germline. V lost 2 bases and J lost 1, with 9 bases in between. The CDR3 contains 15 residues. CDR3: CAISEGRQSYNEQFF. The CDR3 region has the DNA TGTGCCATCAGTGAGGGGCGACAGTCCTACAATGAGCAGTTCTTC.

The chain combines TRBV5-6 with TRBJ2-7, with 9 bases that match TRBD1. CDR1 is SGHDT and CDR2 is YYEEEE in the germline V gene. This CDR3 region has 14 residues. The J segment lost 6 bases and the V segment lost 3 bases, leaving 7 bases of the junction unmatched. The CDR3 region is CASSWTGEGREQYF. The CDR3 bases are TGTGCCAGCAGCTGGACAGGGGAGGGGCGCGAGCAGTACTTC.

In its sample, this clone was seen once. This chain joins TRBV2 and TRBJ1-1, with D perhaps matching TRBD1 (6 bases). This CDR3 is built from 17 residues. The V end lost 8 bases, the J end lost 1 base, and 23 bases lay between the germline ends. Germline lookup yields CDR1 SNHLY and CDR2 FYNNEI. The CDR3 here is CASGYRGGGHRNTEAFF. The CDR3 coding sequence is TGTGCCAGCGGATACCGAGGGGGGGGACACCGGAACACTGAAGCTTTCTTT.

V and J are TRBV15 and TRBJ1-4, with D perhaps TRBD1 (6 bases). Germline V gene lookup returns CDR1 LNHNV and CDR2 YYDKDF (reference sequence). The CDR3 loop spans 17 amino acids. V lost 3 bases, J lost 4 bases, and 18 bases lay in between. DNA of the CDR3: TGTGCCACCAGCAGTAATCATCCGGGACACCTTAATGAAAAACTGTTTTTT. Translated: CATSSNHPGHLNEKLFF.

The V and J genes are TRBV11-2 and TRBJ2-3, with D hard to call. The CDR3 runs 12 residues. The V end lost 5 bases, the J end lost 6 bases, and 9 bases lay between the germline ends. Germline V gene lookup returns CDR1 SGHAT and CDR2 FQNNGV. The DNA of the CDR3 is TGTGCCAGCAGCCCGGGCGCGGATACGCAGTATTTT. It encodes CASSPGADTQYF.

V usage is TRBV4-1 and J usage is TRBJ2-3; D gene ambiguous. The CDR3 is 17 residues long. The germline V gene has CDR1 MGHRA and CDR2 YSYEKL. V was cut by 1 base and J by 1 base, with 15 bases left in between. CDR3 sequence reads: CASSQGLGSWGTDTQYF. For the CDR3, the DNA is TGCGCCAGCAGCCAAGGATTGGGTAGCTGGGGCACAGATACGCAGTATTTT.

The chain carries TRBV12-5 and TRBJ1-1; D is unresolved. Trimming left V 5 bases short and J 3 bases short, with 10 bases between. The germline CDR1 and CDR2 sequences are LGHNT and FRNRAP. The CDR3 length is 13 residues. The CDR3 DNA follows: TGTGCTAGTGGTCCCCCCAGCGACACTGAAGCTTTCTTT. The encoded protein is CASGPPSDTEAFF.

The chain carries TRBV5-6 and TRBJ1-1; no reliable D call. CDR1 and CDR2 (germline): SGHDT, YYEEEE. V gave up 0 bases and J gave up 0 bases, with 6 bases separating them. This CDR3 has 14 amino acids. The DNA of the CDR3 is TGTGCCAGCAGCTTGGACAGACTGAACACTGAAGCTTTCTTT. It yields the protein CASSLDRLNTEAFF.

The chain joins TRBV6-1 to TRBJ2-3, with 9 bases identical to TRBD2. This CDR3 spans 16 amino acids. Losses at the gene ends were 1 base for V and 4 bases for J; bases not matched to a gene: 6. In germline, CDR1 is MNHNS, CDR2 SASEGT. CDR3 in DNA: TGTGCCAGCAGTGAAGAAGGCGGGGGGGCAGCAGATACGCAGTATTTT. It translates to CASSEEGGGAADTQYF.

The V and J genes are TRBV11-3 and TRBJ1-2; D is undetermined. This CDR3 contains 13 residues. V lost 5 bases and J 2 bases, leaving 9 bases between the germline ends. Per germline, CDR1 SGHNT and CDR2 YENEEA. CDR3 amino acids: CASSLTENYGYTF. Written as DNA, the CDR3 is TGTGCCAGCAGCCTCACAGAAAACTATGGCTACACCTTC.

Notes on this clone: The junction shows a germline mismatch at one end, possibly a read error. The J gene is TRBJ2-7, the V gene TRBV11-3; D gene ambiguous. Germline CDR1 SGHNT, CDR2 YENEEA. The CDR3 spans 13 residues. The CDR3 spells CASTLQGWDEQYF. In nucleotides, the CDR3 is TGTGCCAGCACCTTACAAGGGTGGGACGAGCAGTACTTC.

V gene TRBV11-2 combines with J gene TRBJ2-7; 7 bases agree with TRBD2. Trimming took 1 base from V and 2 from J; bases not matched to a gene: 8. Germline values: CDR1 SGHAT, CDR2 FQNNGV. This CDR3 comprises 16 residues. The CDR3 DNA sequence: TGTGCCAGCAGCTTAGTGGGCGGGAGCCTTACCTACGAGCAGTACTTC. The encoded protein is CASSLVGGSLTYEQYF.

The rearrangement links TRBV4-2 to TRBJ2-3; 8 bases are a match to TRBD2. Looked up from germline, CDR1 is LGHNA and CDR2 is YNFKEQ. V was clipped by 3 bases and J by 3 bases; unmatched bases: 5. The CDR3 covers 15 residues. CDR3 DNA: TGTGCCAGCAGCCATGAAGCGGGAGCTACAGATACGCAGTATTTT. As protein: CASSHEAGATDTQYF.

This clone has only a few counts. This chain joins TRBV7-9 and TRBJ1-2; tentatively, D is TRBD1 (5 bases). The CDR3 has 12 residues. Germline assignment: CDR1 SEHNR and CDR2 FQNEAQ (reference sequence). The V and J ends lost 2 bases and 8 bases respectively, with 9 bases between them. CDR3 bases: TGTGCCAGCAGCTTATCAGGGCTAGGCTACACCTTC. This sequence encodes CASSLSGLGYTF.

The V call is TRBV7-9, the J call TRBJ2-7; 11 nucleotides match TRBD1. Germline CDR1 and CDR2: SEHNR and FQNEAQ (reference sequence). Trimming took 4 bases from V and 2 from J; bases not matched to a gene: 7. The CDR3 runs 16 residues. CDR3 in amino acids: CASSSWDRGVPYEQYF. CDR3 coding DNA: TGTGCCAGCAGCTCATGGGACAGGGGGGTCCCCTACGAGCAGTACTTC.

This clone was seen a single time. V is TRBV29-1 and J is TRBJ1-2; no clear D. The CDR3 is 12 amino acids. Trimming pared 8 bases from V and 5 bases from J, leaving 15 bases between. Germline V gene data show CDR1 as SQVTM and CDR2 as ANQGSEA. CDR3 DNA: TGCAGCACCCTTGAGAGGCGGTATGGCTACACCTTC. Encoded protein: CSTLERRYGYTF.

The chain links TRBV27 to TRBJ2-5; TRBD2 matches 8 bases. CDR3 length: 14 amino acids. V dropped 3 bases and J dropped 5; count of bases not matched to a gene: 5. Germline CDR1 MNHEY, CDR2 SMNVEV (reference sequence). Written as DNA, the CDR3 is TGTGCCAGCAGTTTGATGCGGGAGGATGAGACCCAGTACTTC. Its translation is CASSLMREDETQYF.

The rearrangement uses TRBV19 and TRBJ2-7; D is unresolved. V dropped 1 base and J dropped 0 bases, with 10 bases sitting between them. Per germline, CDR1 LNHDA and CDR2 SQIVND (reference sequence). This CDR3 is 15 amino acids long. CDR3 in DNA: TGTGCCAGTAGTATAGGGGCAGGCGGCTCCTACGAGCAGTACTTC. Protein sequence: CASSIGAGGSYEQYF.

Notes on this clone: This sample includes further DNA sequences coding for the same CDR3. This chain connects TRBV9 to TRBJ1-1; a weak D match, TRBD1 (5 bases). CDR3 length equals 12 residues. The germline gives CDR1 SGDLS, CDR2 YYNGEE. V lost 2 bases and J 4 bases, leaving 6 bases between the germline ends. The CDR3: CASSVGGTEAFF. Written as DNA, the CDR3 is TGTGCCAGCAGCGTTGGGGGCACTGAAGCTTTCTTT.

V and J are TRBV5-8 and TRBJ2-5; no reliable D call. Germline V gene lookup returns CDR1 SGHTS and CDR2 YDEGEE. This CDR3 contains 14 residues. V was cut by 0 bases and J by 0 bases, with 6 bases left in between. CDR3 loop: CASSLDPYQETQYF. The CDR3 region has the DNA TGTGCCAGCAGCTTGGATCCGTACCAAGAGACCCAGTACTTC. The full variable domain, completed using reference TRBV5-8 and TRBJ2-5, is EAGVTQSPTHLIKTRGQQATLRCSPISGHTSVYWYQQALGLGLQFLLWYDEGEERNRGNFPPRFSGRQFPNYSSELNVNALELEDSALYLCASSLDPYQETQYFGPGTRLLVL.

V gene TRBV6-4 combines with J gene TRBJ2-1; D is tentatively TRBD1 or TRBD2 (6 bases each). CDR1 MRHNA and CDR2 SNTAGT come from the germline V gene. The CDR3 has 15 residues. V lost 5 bases, J lost 7 bases, and 18 bases lay in between. CDR3 bases: TGTGCCAGCAGTCCCGGGGCGGGACAATCGAATGAGCAGTTCTTC. The encoded protein is CASSPGAGQSNEQFF.

The V call is TRBV11-2, the J call TRBJ2-7, with D possibly matching TRBD1 (6 bases). Between the trimmed V and J ends, which lost 1 base and 7 bases, there was a span of 14 bases. CDR3 length: 14 amino acids. Germline V gives CDR1 SGHAT, CDR2 FQNNGV. CDR3 loop: CASSLVPGDGEQYF. The CDR3 region has the DNA TGTGCCAGCAGCTTAGTACCAGGGGACGGAGAGCAGTACTTC.

This chain links TRBV7-9 with TRBJ1-1; D gene ambiguous. Trimming shortened V by 5 bases and J by 1 base, and 14 bases separated the two germline ends. CDR3 length: 15 amino acids. In germline, CDR1 is SEHNR, CDR2 FQNEAQ (reference sequence). CDR3 residues: CASSPTGHKNTEAFF. The CDR3 DNA is TGTGCCAGCAGCCCCACCGGGCACAAGAACACTGAAGCTTTCTTT.

This clone is a singleton in its sample. This chain links TRBV4-1 with TRBJ1-2; D remains ambiguous. In germline, CDR1 is MGHRA, CDR2 YSYEKL. This CDR3 has 12 residues. Trimming stripped 5 bases from V and 7 bases from J, with 11 bases between. CDR3 nucleotides: TGCGCCAGCAGCGAAAGCGGTTTTGGCTACACCTTC. It yields the protein CASSESGFGYTF.

The V gene is TRBV30, the J gene TRBJ1-6; D gene uncertain. Germline assignment: CDR1 GTSNPN and CDR2 SVGIG (reference sequence). The CDR3 totals 17 residues. Trimming took off 0 bases at V and 4 bases at J, with 16 bases between the two ends. The chain's CDR3 is CAWSVGRQHNYNSPLHF. CDR3 nucleotide sequence: TGTGCCTGGAGTGTAGGACGGCAACATAATTATAATTCACCCCTCCACTTT.

This sequence joins TRBV29-1 and TRBJ1-2, with D perhaps TRBD1 (5 bases). Trimming left V 6 bases short and J 7 bases short, with 15 bases between. Germline V gene lookup returns CDR1 SQVTM and CDR2 ANQGSEA. There are 12 residues in the CDR3. The CDR3 DNA is TGCAGCGTCGTTGACAGCTCCGGTGGCTACACCTTC. Protein sequence: CSVVDSSGGYTF.